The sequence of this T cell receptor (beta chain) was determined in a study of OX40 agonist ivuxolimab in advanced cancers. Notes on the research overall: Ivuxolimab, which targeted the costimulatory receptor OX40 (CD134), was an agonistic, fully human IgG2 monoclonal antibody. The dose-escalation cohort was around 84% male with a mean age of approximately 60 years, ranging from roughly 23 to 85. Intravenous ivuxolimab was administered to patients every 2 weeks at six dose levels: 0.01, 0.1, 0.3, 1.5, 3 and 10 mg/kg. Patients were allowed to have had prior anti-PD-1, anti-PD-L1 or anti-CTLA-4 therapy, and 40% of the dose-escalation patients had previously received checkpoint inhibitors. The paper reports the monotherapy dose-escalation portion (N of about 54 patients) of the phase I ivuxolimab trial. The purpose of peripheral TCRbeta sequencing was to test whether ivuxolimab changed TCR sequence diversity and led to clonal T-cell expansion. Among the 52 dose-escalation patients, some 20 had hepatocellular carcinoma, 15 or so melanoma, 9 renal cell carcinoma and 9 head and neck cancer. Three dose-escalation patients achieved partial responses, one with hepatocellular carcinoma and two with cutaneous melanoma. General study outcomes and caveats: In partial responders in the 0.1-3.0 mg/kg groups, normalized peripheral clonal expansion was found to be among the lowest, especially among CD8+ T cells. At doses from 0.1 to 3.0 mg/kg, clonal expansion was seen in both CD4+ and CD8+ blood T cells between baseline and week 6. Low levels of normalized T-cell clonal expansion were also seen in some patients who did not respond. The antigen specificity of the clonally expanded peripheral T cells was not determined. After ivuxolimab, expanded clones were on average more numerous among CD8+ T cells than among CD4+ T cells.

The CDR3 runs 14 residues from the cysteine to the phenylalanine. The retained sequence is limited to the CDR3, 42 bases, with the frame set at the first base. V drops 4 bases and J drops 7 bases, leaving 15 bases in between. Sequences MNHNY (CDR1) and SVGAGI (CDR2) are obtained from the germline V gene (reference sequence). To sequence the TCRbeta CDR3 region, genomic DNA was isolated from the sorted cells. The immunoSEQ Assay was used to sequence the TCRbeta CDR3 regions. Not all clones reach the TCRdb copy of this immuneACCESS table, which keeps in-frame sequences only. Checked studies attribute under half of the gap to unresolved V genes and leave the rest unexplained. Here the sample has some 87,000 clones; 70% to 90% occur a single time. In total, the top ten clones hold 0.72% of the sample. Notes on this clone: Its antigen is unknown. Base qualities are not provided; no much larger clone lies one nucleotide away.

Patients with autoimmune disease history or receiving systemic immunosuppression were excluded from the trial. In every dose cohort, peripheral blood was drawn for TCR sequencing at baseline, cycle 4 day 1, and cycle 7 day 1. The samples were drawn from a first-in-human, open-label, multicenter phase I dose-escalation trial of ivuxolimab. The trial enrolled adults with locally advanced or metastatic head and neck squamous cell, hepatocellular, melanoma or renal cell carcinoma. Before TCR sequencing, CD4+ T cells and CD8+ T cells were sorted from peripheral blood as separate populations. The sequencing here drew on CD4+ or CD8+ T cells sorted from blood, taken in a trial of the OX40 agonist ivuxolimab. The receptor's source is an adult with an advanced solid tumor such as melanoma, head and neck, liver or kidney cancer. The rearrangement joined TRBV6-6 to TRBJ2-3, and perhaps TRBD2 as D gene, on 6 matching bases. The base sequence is TGTGCCAGCAGTTCTGCGCGGGAAGCCTATACGCAGTATTTT. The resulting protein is CASSSAREAYTQYF.